This T cell receptor (beta chain) was documented in a study of cytomegalovirus exposure and HLA in healthy donors. Losses at the gene ends were 1 base for V and 10 bases for J; bases not matched to a gene: 10. Germline CDR1 is GTSNPN and CDR2 is SVGIG (reference sequence). The CDR3 consists of 15 residues. PCR used 60 Vbeta primers and 13 Jbeta primers. Using immunoSEQ multiplex PCR, the repertoire was profiled, and TCRdb retains in-frame clones only, with some absent. The sample lists more than 95,000 clones, approximately 72% occurring once. The receptor was derived from a female donor in good health and CMV-seropositive. The chain carries TRBV30 and TRBJ2-1; 10 bases are a match to TRBD1. Input material: PBMCs. CDR3 DNA sequence: TGTGCCTGGAGTGCTACGGGACAGGGGAAGTCAGAGCAGTTCTTC. Translated, it gives CAWSATGQGKSEQFF.